These 4 T cell receptor beta chains originate from one sample sequenced in a study of blood T cell repertoires in COVID-19. The data were produced by immunoSEQ multiplex PCR, yet TCRdb's version contains in-frame clones alone and is incomplete. The sample has tens of thousands of clones, 75% to 90% seen once. Sequenced input: peripheral blood. These receptors all come from a man of 80 years or more with active or convalescent COVID-19.

This chain connects TRBV7-6 to TRBJ1-5, with D possibly TRBD1 on 6 matching bases. In germline, CDR1 is SGHVS, CDR2 FNYEAQ. The CDR3 runs 13 residues. V gave up 6 bases and J gave up 5 bases, with 11 bases separating them. The CDR3 bases are TGTGCCAGCAGGATTTGGGGGCATCAGCCCCAGCATTTT. Translated: CASRIWGHQPQHF.

The chain recombines TRBV4-2 with TRBJ2-2; D is unresolved. This CDR3 is 16 amino acids long. V dropped 0 bases and J dropped 7 bases, with 15 bases sitting between them. The V gene's germline CDR1 is LGHNA and CDR2 YNFKEQ. CDR3 sequence: CASSQDLEPFGGELFF. The CDR3 DNA reads TGTGCCAGCAGCCAAGATCTTGAGCCGTTTGGCGGGGAGCTGTTTTTT.

The chain has TRBV14 and TRBJ2-5; D is ambiguous. The CDR3 is 14 residues long. Trimming removed 0 bases at V and 5 bases at J, with 10 bases between. Germline V CDR1 and CDR2: SGHDN, FVKESK. CDR3 nucleotide sequence: TGTGCCAGCAGCCAAGATTGGTCCGGGGAGACCCAGTACTTC. This codes for CASSQDWSGETQYF.

This clone was detected only once. One junction end does not reproduce the germline sequence, and a read error may be involved. The V gene is TRBV7-2, the J gene TRBJ1-5; D gene ambiguous. The length of the CDR3 is 15 residues. From germline, CDR1 is SGHTA and CDR2 FQGNSA. The CDR3 loop is CASSLESGSNQPQHF. CDR3 DNA sequence: TGTGCCAGTAGCTTAGAATCAGGTAGCAATCAGCCCCAGCATTTT.